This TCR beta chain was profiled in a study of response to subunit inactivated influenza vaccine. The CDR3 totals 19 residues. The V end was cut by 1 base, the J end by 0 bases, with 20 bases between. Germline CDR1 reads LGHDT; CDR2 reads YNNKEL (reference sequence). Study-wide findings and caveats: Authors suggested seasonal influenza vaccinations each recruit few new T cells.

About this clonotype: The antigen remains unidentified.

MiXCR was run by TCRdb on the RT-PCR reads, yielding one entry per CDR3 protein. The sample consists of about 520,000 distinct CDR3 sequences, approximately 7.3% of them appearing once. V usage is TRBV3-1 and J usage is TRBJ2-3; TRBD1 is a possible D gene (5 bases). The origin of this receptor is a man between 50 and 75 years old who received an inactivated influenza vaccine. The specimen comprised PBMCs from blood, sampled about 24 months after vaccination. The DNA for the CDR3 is TGTGCCAGCAGCCAAGGGATACTAACCACAGGTCCTAGCACAGATACGCAGTATTTT. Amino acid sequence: CASSQGILTTGPSTDTQYF.